Sequencing of this T cell receptor (beta chain) was carried out in a study of tumor-infiltrating lymphocytes in primary liver carcinoma. Study information: Both sexes were represented among patients, who were 30 to 69 years old. Study-level results: Tumor-adjacent and tumor-blood pairs overlapped less than tumor region pairs did.

They got blood RNA out of unsorted whole blood and also pulled out germline DNA. They drew approximately 3.8 milliliters of peripheral blood before surgery. As regards this clonotype: Its specificity is not known.

Reverse transcription of about 0.5 ug total RNA with a constant-region primer produced TCR beta cDNA. Three-round nested multiplex PCR performed with slightly modified ARM-PCR produced the TCR beta libraries. TCRdb itself ran the multiplex PCR reads through MiXCR, one entry per CDR3 protein. The profile shows approximately 300,000 distinct CDR3 sequences, around three fifths of them singletons. Sequences were obtained from peripheral blood. This receptor was taken from a middle-aged man with primary liver carcinoma and hepatitis B virus infection.

The CDR3 DNA follows: TGTGCCAGCAGCCCTGAAGAGACCCAGTACTTC. It encodes CASSPEETQYF. V gene TRBV28 combines with J gene TRBJ2-5; D is unresolved. Deletions cut 6 bases from V and 3 bases from J, with 5 bases between. The CDR3 runs 11 residues. Germline V lookup: CDR1 MDHEN, CDR2 SYDVKM.